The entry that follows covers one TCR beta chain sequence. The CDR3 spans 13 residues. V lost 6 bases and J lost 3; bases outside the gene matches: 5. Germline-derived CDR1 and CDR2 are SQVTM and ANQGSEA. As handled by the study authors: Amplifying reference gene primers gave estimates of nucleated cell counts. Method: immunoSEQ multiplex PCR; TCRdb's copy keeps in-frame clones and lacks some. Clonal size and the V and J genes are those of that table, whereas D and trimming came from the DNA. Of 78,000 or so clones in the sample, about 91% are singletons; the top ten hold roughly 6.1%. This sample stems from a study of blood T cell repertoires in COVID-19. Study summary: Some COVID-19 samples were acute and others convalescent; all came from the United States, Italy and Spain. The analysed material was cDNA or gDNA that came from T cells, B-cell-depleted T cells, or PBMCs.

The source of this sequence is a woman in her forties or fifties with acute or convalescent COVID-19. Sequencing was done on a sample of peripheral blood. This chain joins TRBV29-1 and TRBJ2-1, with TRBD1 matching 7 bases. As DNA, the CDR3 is TGCAGCGTCGGGGACAGCCGCTACAATGAGCAGTTCTTC. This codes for CSVGDSRYNEQFF.